Below, 15 T cell receptor beta chains from the same sample are listed, as sequenced in a study of T cell responses to AZD1222 COVID-19 vaccine (dated by TCRdb to about 2021). Library preparation used the immunoSEQ multiplex PCR assay. TCRdb holds this immuneACCESS table with in-frame rearrangements only. Some clones are missing; in checked studies, unresolved V genes explain under half, and the rest has no known cause. For this sample the table gives about 100,000 clones, of which around 90% were detected only once. Of the sample, more than 1.5% falls within the top ten clones. The meaning of the sample's time point label: baseline before first vaccination. Source: peripheral blood, taken on day 0 of AZD1222 vaccination. The receptor source for this set is an adult in good health.

V gene TRBV7-2 combines with J gene TRBJ2-7; D uncertain. Germline CDR1 SGHTA, CDR2 FQGNSA. With 2 bases removed from V and 2 bases from J, the gap between germline ends came to 13 bases. The CDR3 consists of 15 residues. The CDR3 nucleotides read TGTGCCAGCAGCTTAAGGACCGAATTTGCCTACGAGCAGTACTTC. Residues: CASSLRTEFAYEQYF.

The chain uses TRBV27 and TRBJ2-1; D gene uncertain. V lost 3 bases to trimming and J lost 2 bases, with 17 bases between them. Germline V lookup: CDR1 MNHEY, CDR2 SMNVEV (reference sequence). CDR3 length: 17 residues. The CDR3 loop reads CASSFSPAPFPYNEQFF. Written as DNA, the CDR3 is TGTGCCAGCAGTTTCTCCCCGGCGCCATTCCCCTACAATGAGCAGTTCTTC.

The chain employs TRBV10-3 and TRBJ1-5; D not certain. V gave up 2 bases and J gave up 2 bases, with 10 bases separating them. Per the germline V gene, CDR1 is ENHRY and CDR2 is SYGVKD. The CDR3 loop spans 15 amino acids. CDR3 in DNA: TGTGCCATCAGTGAGGGGGAGGGTGGCAATCAGCCCCAGCATTTT. It encodes CAISEGEGGNQPQHF.

This clone appeared once. The chain recombines TRBV5-1 with TRBJ2-1; TRBD2 is a possible D gene (5 bases). This CDR3 is 16 amino acids long. V was cut by 0 bases and J by 5 bases, with 15 bases left in between. CDR1 and CDR2 (germline): SGHRS, YFSETQ. The CDR3 region has the DNA TGCGCCAGCAGCTTGGTTGGCGGGCTCGCTAACAATGAGCAGTTCTTC. Translation: CASSLVGGLANNEQFF.

The chain joins TRBV24-1 to TRBJ1-5; D not resolved. Trimming removed 3 bases at V and 0 bases at J, with 11 bases between. This CDR3 region has 16 residues. Per germline, CDR1 KGHDR and CDR2 SFDVKD. In DNA, the CDR3 is TGTGCCACCAGTGATACAAGTCAGTCTAGCAATCAGCCCCAGCATTTT. The encoded protein is CATSDTSQSSNQPQHF.

V is TRBV6-5 and J is TRBJ1-5; D might be TRBD1 (5 bases). The CDR3 length is 14 residues. From germline, CDR1 is MNHEY and CDR2 SVGAGI. Trimming removed 6 bases at V and 6 bases at J, with 15 bases between. CDR3 in DNA: TGTGCCAGCAGAGGGACGGACTCAACTCAGCCCCAGCATTTT. Translation: CASRGTDSTQPQHF.

Only a few counts were recorded for this clone. The identical CDR3 is also encoded by other nucleotide sequences in the sample. This sequence joins TRBV5-1 and TRBJ1-5; TRBD1 agrees at 11 bases. Germline values: CDR1 SGHRS, CDR2 YFSETQ. J lost 5 bases, V lost 2 bases, and 3 bases had no gene match. This CDR3 contains 15 residues. This CDR3 is CASSLGTGGYQPQHF. The CDR3, as DNA: TGCGCCAGCAGCTTAGGGACAGGGGGTTATCAGCCCCAGCATTTT.

J is TRBJ2-3 and V is TRBV9; TRBD2 might be the D (6 bases). V was pared by 0 bases and J by 1 base, with 15 bases between. The germline V gene has CDR1 SGDLS and CDR2 YYNGEE. The CDR3 is made up of 17 amino acids. The CDR3 loop reads CASSVGIGGTGTDTQYF. The CDR3 DNA reads TGTGCCAGCAGCGTAGGTATAGGCGGGACTGGCACAGATACGCAGTATTTT.

The CDR3: CARSTIGEQYF. The CDR3 bases are TGTGCCAGAAGCACCATCGGCGAGCAGTACTTC. The chain is built from TRBV5-3 and TRBJ2-7; D gene uncertain. TRBV5-3 is flagged as an ORF with uncertain function. Trimming removed 4 bases from V and 6 bases from J, with 8 bases in between. The CDR3 spans 11 residues.

The J gene is TRBJ2-3, the V gene TRBV6-2 or TRBV6-3; 11 positions agree with TRBD2. Germline-derived CDR1 and CDR2 are MNHEY and SVGEGT. J gave up 0 bases and V 5 bases, and 7 bases lay outside the gene matches. There are 17 residues in the CDR3. Here the CDR3 reads CASSARTSGYSTDTQYF. The CDR3 nucleotides read TGTGCCAGCAGTGCACGGACTAGCGGGTATAGCACAGATACGCAGTATTTT.

The J gene is TRBJ1-1, the V gene TRBV19, with D perhaps TRBD1 (5 bases). The CDR3 has 15 amino acids. Deletions cut 4 bases from V and 4 bases from J, with 16 bases between. Per germline, CDR1 LNHDA and CDR2 SQIVND (reference sequence). CDR3 sequence: CASSKGLLLGTEAFF. In DNA, the CDR3 is TGTGCCAGTAGTAAGGGACTTTTGCTGGGCACTGAAGCTTTCTTT.

This rearrangement joins TRBV19 to TRBJ2-1, with TRBD1 matching 8 bases. After removal of 5 bases from V and 8 bases from J, the junction contained 11 bases not matched to a gene. CDR3 size: 15 residues. CDR1 is LNHDA and CDR2 is SQIVND in the germline V gene (reference sequence). The CDR3 reads CASSAPTGAFDEQFF. The CDR3 DNA sequence: TGTGCCAGTAGTGCCCCGACAGGGGCTTTTGATGAGCAGTTCTTC.

The V and J genes are TRBV27 and TRBJ2-1; TRBD2 matches at 11 bases. Germline trimming cut 6 bases from V and 7 bases from J; bases unmatched to any gene: 11. Germline CDR1 reads MNHEY; CDR2 reads SMNVEV (reference sequence). The CDR3 is 16 amino acids. The CDR3 spells CASSSLYSGRGNEQFF. The CDR3 DNA reads TGTGCCAGCAGCTCACTATATAGCGGGAGGGGAAATGAGCAGTTCTTC.

The chain combines TRBV20-1 with TRBJ2-3; 11 bases line up with TRBD2. The CDR3 is 14 amino acids. Looked up from germline, CDR1 is DFQATT and CDR2 is SNEGSKA (reference sequence). Losses at the gene ends were 3 bases for V and 3 bases for J; bases not matched to a gene: 2. The chain's CDR3 is CSASIAGGTDTQYF. The CDR3 DNA is TGCAGTGCTAGTATAGCGGGAGGGACAGATACGCAGTATTTT.

The rearrangement uses TRBV5-6 and TRBJ1-1; D not resolved. CDR1 SGHDT and CDR2 YYEEEE come from the germline V gene. V was cut by 1 base and J by 4 bases, with 11 bases left in between. This CDR3 comprises 14 residues. The DNA of the CDR3 is TGTGCCAGCAGCTTGTTTCTGGGCGTCACTGAAGCTTTCTTT. Its protein product is CASSLFLGVTEAFF.